Listed below are T cell receptor beta chains from one sample, sequenced in a study of blood T cell repertoires in COVID-19. Some clones are missing from TCRdb's copy, which holds only in-frame ones; the method was immunoSEQ multiplex PCR. Counted here are tens of thousands of clones, around 86% occurring once; the ten biggest clones make up under 20%. Sequenced: peripheral blood. These receptors all come from an elderly woman with acute or convalescent COVID-19. The CDR3 runs from the conserved cysteine through the conserved F or W. A D gene is named only where the DNA matches it firmly. Only part of the rows carry a size: once, few, many, or a class if the clone is expanded.

>-|TRBV19|-|TRBJ2-3
TGTGCCAGTAGTTCCCCTGAAGCGGCAAGCACAGATACGCAGTATTTT
CASSSPEAASTDTQYF
>-|TRBV9|TRBD2|TRBJ2-7
TGTGCCAGCAGCGAGACTAGCGGGAGCCGAGTGCAGTACTTC
CASSETSGSRVQYF
>few|TRBV7-9|TRBD1|TRBJ1-2
TGTGCCACTTTGGACAGGGAGGTGTATGGCTACACCTTC
CATLDREVYGYTF
>-|TRBV13|TRBD1|TRBJ2-4
TGTGCCAGCAGCTTAGGCCAGGGGGCGTTTTCGAACATTCAGTACTTC
CASSLGQGAFSNIQYF
>-|TRBV19|TRBD1|TRBJ1-4
TGTGCCAGTAGCCCGCGTCCCGGGACAGGACCAACTAATGAAAAACTGTTTTTT
CASSPRPGTGPTNEKLFF
>-|TRBV6-1|TRBD2|TRBJ2-7
TGTGCCAGCAGTGAAATTTATGGACTAGCGGACGAGCAGTACTTC
CASSEIYGLADEQYF
>-|TRBV29-1|TRBD1|TRBJ1-1
TGCAGCGTCCAACAGGGGCCAGAAACTGAAGCTTTCTTT
CSVQQGPETEAFF
>-|TRBV7-9|-|TRBJ2-5
TGTGCCAGCAGCCTGGGGGACGGGGGACTCGGAGAGACCCAGTACTTC
CASSLGDGGLGETQYF
>-|TRBV18|TRBD1|TRBJ2-3
TGTGCCAGCTCACCATCAGGGGGTAGGGATACGCAGTATTTT
CASSPSGGRDTQYF
>-|TRBV10-2|TRBD1|TRBJ2-7
TGCGCCAGCCGATTCGACAGGGTGGTAGGCGAGCAGTACTTC
CASRFDRVVGEQYF
>-|TRBV24-1|TRBD1|TRBJ1-4
TGTGCCACACCTAGCCCGGGGACAGGGTCTGAAAAACTGTTTTTT
CATPSPGTGSEKLFF
>-|TRBV11-2|TRBD1|TRBJ1-6
TGTGCCAGCAGCTCGGGACAGGGGGCAGGAGCCCTCCACTTT
CASSSGQGAGALHF
>-|TRBV5-5|-|TRBJ2-3
TGTGCCAGCACCCTAGCCCCCACAGATACGCAGTATTTT
CASTLAPTDTQYF
>-|TRBV19|-|TRBJ1-6
TGTGCCAGTAGTCAGGATATCTATAATTCACCCCTCCACTTT
CASSQDIYNSPLHF
>-|TRBV19|TRBD2|TRBJ2-1
TGTGCCAGTACCATCCATGCGGGGGGCTCCTACAATGAGCAGTTCTTC
CASTIHAGGSYNEQFF
>-|TRBV6-5|TRBD1|TRBJ1-2
TGTGCCAGCAGTTACGGACGAACAGGGGCATATGGCTACACCTTC
CASSYGRTGAYGYTF
>-|TRBV18|-|TRBJ2-1
TGTGCCAGCTCCCCTAGCGGTTGGGGGCGGTTCTTC
CASSPSGWGRFF
>-|TRBV7-9|TRBD1|TRBJ1-6
TGTGCCAGCAGCCCCGGACAGGGGGGAGACTATAATTCACCCCTCCACTTT
CASSPGQGGDYNSPLHF
>-|TRBV6-2/TRBV6-3|TRBD1|TRBJ1-2
TGTGCCAGCAGTTACTATCCGGGACAGGGACACTATGGCTACACCTTC
CASSYYPGQGHYGYTF
>-|TRBV15|-|TRBJ1-5
TGTGCCACCAGCAGTCTTGGCAATCAGCCCCAGCATTTT
CATSSLGNQPQHF
>few|TRBV4-3|TRBD1|TRBJ1-1
TGCGCCAGCAGCCGACGACAGGGTGGAACGGACACTGAAGCTTTCTTT
CASSRRQGGTDTEAFF
>-|TRBV3-1/TRBV3-2|-|TRBJ2-7
TGTGCCAGCAGCCAATCTAGGGGCCACGAGCAGTACTTC
CASSQSRGHEQYF
>-|TRBV5-1|TRBD1|TRBJ1-2
TGCGCCAGCAGCTTGGGGTCGTCAGGGGGCGCCGGGGCTGATGGCTACACCTTC
CASSLGSSGGAGADGYTF
>-|TRBV18|-|TRBJ1-1
TGTGCCACCAACCAGGGAAGTATTTCCTCGGTCACTGAAGCTTTCTTT
CATNQGSISSVTEAFF
>-|TRBV4-1|-|TRBJ1-2
TGCGCCAGCAGCCAGGCAGAAGGGTTCCTGCGGGCTCTCTATGGCTACACCTTC
CASSQAEGFLRALYGYTF